This T cell receptor beta chain was recorded in a study of blood T cell repertoires in COVID-19. Study summary: The United States, Italy and Spain were the sources of the acute and convalescent COVID-19 samples. The analysed material was cDNA or gDNA that came from T cells, B-cell-depleted T cells, or PBMCs.

In the original workflow: Amplification of reference gene primers provided the estimated nucleated cell counts. Generated by immunoSEQ multiplex PCR, the TCRdb table keeps only in-frame clones and is missing some. V and J calls and clone size come straight from that table; D and trimming were deduced from the DNA. The table has about 190,000 clones, 70% to 85% seen once. The germline V gene encodes CDR1 LGHNA and CDR2 YNFKEQ. CDR3 length: 14 amino acids. V shed 1 base and J shed 8 bases, with 14 bases lying between them. The sequenced material came from peripheral blood. The chain combines TRBV4-2 with TRBJ1-2, with TRBD1 as a possible D gene (5 bases). The receptor was derived from a woman between 50 and 59 years old with acute or convalescent COVID-19. CDR3: CASSQVGGGMGYTF. CDR3 nucleotides: TGTGCCAGCAGCCAAGTTGGGGGAGGGATGGGCTACACCTTC.